The rows below give T cell receptor beta chains drawn from one sample of a study of shared clonotypes between healthy human individuals. Profiled with immunoSEQ multiplex PCR; TCRdb holds only in-frame clones, not every one. The table has 2 million to 2.5 million clones, approximately 90% seen once. Material for sequencing was naive CD4+ T cells from PBMCs. All receptors derive from a man between 18 and 35 years old in good health. Some clones in this sample may be carry-over from other donors' samples. CDR3s include the opening cysteine and the closing phenylalanine or tryptophan. Fields, in order: clone size, J gene, D gene, V gene, CDR3 DNA, CDR3 protein. The D gene is left open where the match is weak. Expanded clones get a size class; other rows say once, few or many, or leave the size out.

NA TRBJ2-7 NA TRBV10-2 TGCGCCAGCAGCATCGGACATAGCTCCTACGAGCAGTACTTC CASSIGHSSYEQYF
once TRBJ1-3 NA TRBV11-2 TGTGCCAGCAGCTTAGAGGGTGACAGGGGAAACACCATATATTTT CASSLEGDRGNTIYF
NA TRBJ2-5 TRBD1 TRBV5-4 TGTGCCAGCCGACAGGGGCGGACCCAGTACTTC CASRQGRTQYF
NA TRBJ2-3 NA TRBV4-3 TGCGCCAGCAGCCAACAGTCGTCCCTACAGGGCGGCACAGATACGCAGTATTTT CASSQQSSLQGGTDTQYF
once TRBJ2-5 TRBD1 TRBV7-7 TGTGCCAGCAGCTACGGACAGGGATACTCAGAGACCCAGTACTTC CASSYGQGYSETQYF
NA TRBJ2-7 NA TRBV6-5 TGTGCCAGCTTCAGGCCGGGCTCCTACGAGCAGTACTTC CASFRPGSYEQYF
NA TRBJ1-1 NA TRBV5-1 TGCGCCAGCAGCGCACAGGGAGGGAACACTGAAGCTTTCTTT CASSAQGGNTEAFF
NA TRBJ1-5 NA TRBV2 TGTGCCAGCAGGGCCGGGGGCGCGGTGCCCCAGCATTTT CASRAGGAVPQHF
NA TRBJ2-5 TRBD1 TRBV5-1 TGCGCCAGCAGCCTGGGACAGCCCCCCGAGACCCAGTACTTC CASSLGQPPETQYF
NA TRBJ2-1 TRBD2 TRBV6-1 TGTGCCAGCAGTGAGGGACTAGCGGGAACTAATGAGCAGTTCTTC CASSEGLAGTNEQFF
few TRBJ1-1 NA TRBV28 TGTGCCAGCAGTCCAGGGTTCCGTGGCACTGAAGCTTTCTTT CASSPGFRGTEAFF
NA TRBJ2-7 NA TRBV6-5 TGTGCCAGCAGTTCGGGCAGGACCAATTTCGAGCAGTACTTC CASSSGRTNFEQYF
NA TRBJ2-3 NA TRBV5-1 TGCGCCAGCAGCTTGGATCCAGGGGGCACAGATACGCAGTATTTT CASSLDPGGTDTQYF
NA TRBJ1-2 TRBD1 TRBV9 TGTGCCAGCTCGCTGACAGGGGCTAACTATGGCTACACCTTC CASSLTGANYGYTF
NA TRBJ1-1 NA TRBV29-1 TGCAGCGTTTGCCATGGGAACACTGAAGCTTTCTTT CSVCHGNTEAFF
NA TRBJ2-7 NA TRBV7-9 TGTGCCAGCAGCCCGAATTGGGGGACCTACGAGCAGTACTTC CASSPNWGTYEQYF
NA TRBJ2-7 NA TRBV7-9 TGTGCCAGCAGCCCAAGGGCCTTCTCCTACGAGCAGTACTTC CASSPRAFSYEQYF
NA TRBJ1-2 NA TRBV28 TGTGCCAGCAGGACAACCGGGGGCTATGGCTACACCTTC CASRTTGGYGYTF
NA TRBJ2-1 TRBD2 TRBV5-1 TGCGCCAGCAGCCTGCTAGCGGGAGGGCCTTTCAATGAGCAGTTCTTC CASSLLAGGPFNEQFF
NA TRBJ1-2 NA TRBV5-1 TGCGCCAGCAGCTTGGAAAGGGCTGGCTACACCTTC CASSLERAGYTF
NA TRBJ1-2 TRBD1 TRBV5-5 TGTGCCAGCAGCGGAGGACAGGGGAACTATGGCTACACCTTC CASSGGQGNYGYTF
NA TRBJ2-1 TRBD2 TRBV5-1 TGCGCCAGCAGCCCGGGGACTAGCGGGAGAGGTGAGCAGTTCTTC CASSPGTSGRGEQFF
NA TRBJ1-1 NA TRBV27 TGTGCCAGCAGTCACTCAAGGGGGGACTGGAATGAAGCTTTCTTT CASSHSRGDWNEAFF
NA TRBJ2-3 TRBD1 TRBV11-2 TGTGCCAGCAGCCAGGACAGGGGTGGCACAGATACGCAGTATTTT CASSQDRGGTDTQYF
NA TRBJ2-3 NA TRBV6-6 TGTGCCACCGCCCCCTTCGGCGCAGATACGCAGTATTTT CATAPFGADTQYF
NA TRBJ2-2 TRBD2 TRBV9 TGTGCCAGCAGCGTAGACCCGGGACTAGCGGGAGGGGACACCGGGGAGCTGTTTTTT CASSVDPGLAGGDTGELFF
NA TRBJ2-2 NA TRBV11-2 TGTGCCAGCACAAGGGGATGGAACACCGGGGAGCTGTTTTTT CASTRGWNTGELFF
once TRBJ2-6 NA TRBV14 TGTGCCAGCAGCGCCTCCTCTGGGGCCAACGTCCTGACTTTC CASSASSGANVLTF
NA TRBJ1-5 TRBD1 TRBV27 TGTGCCAGCAGTTTGGGACAGGGTGACAATCAGCCCCAGCATTTT CASSLGQGDNQPQHF
once TRBJ2-1 NA TRBV7-3 TGTGCCAGCAGCTTAAACGTGGCCGCCTCCTACAATGAGCAGTTCTTC CASSLNVAASYNEQFF
NA TRBJ2-7 NA TRBV6-1 TGTGCCAGCAGTCCCCCAGGACAGTACGAGCAGTACTTC CASSPPGQYEQYF
NA TRBJ1-2 NA TRBV29-1 TGCAGCGTTGCGGGGGGCGACTATGGCTACACCTTC CSVAGGDYGYTF
NA TRBJ1-1 NA TRBV6-5 TGTGCCAGCAATCACAGGGTTATTACTAAGACTGAAGCTTTCTTT CASNHRVITKTEAFF
NA TRBJ2-7 TRBD1 TRBV19 TGTGCCAGTAGTACCAGGACAGGGGCGCCCTACGAGCAGTACTTC CASSTRTGAPYEQYF
few TRBJ1-1 NA TRBV30 TGTGCCTGCTCTGGGGTGGTGGGCACTGAAGCTTTCTTT CACSGVVGTEAFF
once TRBJ2-2 TRBD2 TRBV5-6 TGTGCCAGCAGCCGACCTCTAGCGGCGAACACCGGGGAGCTGTTTTTT CASSRPLAANTGELFF
NA TRBJ1-1 TRBD1 TRBV5-1 TGCGCCAGCAGCTTGCAGGGGGTACGGACTGAAGCTTTCTTT CASSLQGVRTEAFF
NA TRBJ2-1 NA TRBV11-3 TGTGCCAGCAGCTCCCCCGCTCGCCATGAGCAGTTCTTC CASSSPARHEQFF
NA TRBJ2-1 TRBD2 TRBV4-2 TGTGCCAGCAGCCAAGTTCCTCCAGCGGGAAATGATGAGCAGTTCTTC CASSQVPPAGNDEQFF
NA TRBJ1-3 TRBD1 TRBV28 TGTGCCAGCAGTACTTCTGGGACAGGAGGAAACACCATATATTTT CASSTSGTGGNTIYF
NA TRBJ2-7 TRBD2 TRBV19 TGTGCCAGTAGTATCGCTAGCGGGAGCCCCCACGAGCAGTACTTC CASSIASGSPHEQYF
NA TRBJ2-1 NA TRBV23-1 TGCGCCAGCAGTCAATATGAGTGGCCAGGCTCCTACAATGAGCAGTTCTTC CASSQYEWPGSYNEQFF
NA TRBJ1-4 TRBD1 TRBV5-1 TGCGCCAGCAGAGAAACCGGGACAGCAAATGAAAAACTGTTTTTT CASRETGTANEKLFF
NA TRBJ1-4 NA TRBV2 TGTGCCAGCAGTGATCTGGGAACCGAAAAACTGTTTTTT CASSDLGTEKLFF
NA TRBJ1-1 NA TRBV19 TGTGCCAGTAGTATAGTTCGGCCGACGAACACTGAAGCTTTCTTT CASSIVRPTNTEAFF
once TRBJ2-3 NA TRBV14 TGTGCCAGCAGCCAAGTGATAGGGGCGCAGGGCACAGATACGCAGTATTTT CASSQVIGAQGTDTQYF
NA TRBJ1-1 NA TRBV6-5 TGTGCCAGCTTGAGCACTGAAGCTTTCTTT CASLSTEAFF
NA TRBJ2-3 NA TRBV10-1 TGCGCCAGCAGCGCGGAACCGGCAGATACGCAGTATTTT CASSAEPADTQYF
NA TRBJ2-7 NA TRBV7-2 TGTGCCAGCAGCTTAGTAGGGTGGGAGCCGTGGGAGCAGTACTTC CASSLVGWEPWEQYF
once TRBJ2-1 TRBD2 TRBV6-5 TGTGCCAGCAGTTACTCGAGCGGGGGGGGTTGGGGTGAGCAGTTCTTC CASSYSSGGGWGEQFF
NA TRBJ1-1 NA TRBV7-2 TGTGCCAGCAGCTTAACTCGCACTACTGAAGCTTTCTTT CASSLTRTTEAFF
NA TRBJ1-5 NA TRBV6-5 TGTGCCAGCAGCCGGACAGCCCAGGAGCCCCAGCATTTT CASSRTAQEPQHF
NA TRBJ2-1 TRBD2 TRBV5-1 TGCGCCAGCAGCTTCATAGCGGGCAGCTACAATGAGCAGTTCTTC CASSFIAGSYNEQFF
NA TRBJ2-1 TRBD2 TRBV27 TGTGCCAGCAGTCCGTTAGCGGGTGGCTCCTACAATGAGCAGTTCTTC CASSPLAGGSYNEQFF